This TCR beta chain was captured in a study of technical replicates of blood from a few donors. The CDR3 totals 15 residues. J gave up 7 bases and V 3 bases, and 11 bases lay outside the gene matches. Germline V CDR1 and CDR2: LNHDA, SQIVND (reference sequence). This table comes from immunoSEQ multiplex PCR, and its TCRdb copy is limited to in-frame clones, with some not included. The data hold about 100,000 clones, with approximately 95% observed a single time. This TCR was recovered from a human donor in good health. Sequenced material: T cells isolated from PBMCs. The chain joins TRBV19 to TRBJ1-2; TRBD1 aligns across 7 bases. CDR3 nucleotide sequence: TGTGCCAGTAGTATTCTCTTCACAGGGGAATCTGGCTACACCTTC. As protein: CASSILFTGESGYTF.